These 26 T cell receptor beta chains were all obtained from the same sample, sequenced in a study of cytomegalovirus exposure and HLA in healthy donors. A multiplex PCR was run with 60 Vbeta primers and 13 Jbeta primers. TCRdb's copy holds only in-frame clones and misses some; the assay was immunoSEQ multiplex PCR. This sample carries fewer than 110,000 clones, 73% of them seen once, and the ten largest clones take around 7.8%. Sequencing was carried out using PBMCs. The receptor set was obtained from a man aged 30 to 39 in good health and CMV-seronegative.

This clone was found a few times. The CDR3 nucleotides read TGTGCCAGCAGAGAAGGGGGGACCCAGTACTTC. It yields the protein CASREGGTQYF. The chain uses TRBV6-5 and TRBJ2-5; D perhaps matches TRBD1 (6 bases). V was trimmed by 6 bases and J by 7 bases, leaving 9 bases between them. The CDR3 spans 11 residues. Per germline, CDR1 MNHEY and CDR2 SVGAGI.

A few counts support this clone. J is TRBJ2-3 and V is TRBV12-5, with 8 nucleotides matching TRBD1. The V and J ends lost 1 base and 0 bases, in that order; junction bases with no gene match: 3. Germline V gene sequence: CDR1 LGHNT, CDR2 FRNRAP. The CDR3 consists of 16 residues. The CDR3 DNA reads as TGTGCTAGTGGTTTGGGACAGGGGTATAGCACAGATACGCAGTATTTT. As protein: CASGLGQGYSTDTQYF.

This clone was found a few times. In DNA, the CDR3 is TGCGCCAGCAGCCCTGAAGCGGGAATGTCGGAGACCCAGTACTTC. Amino acids: CASSPEAGMSETQYF. V is TRBV5-1 and J is TRBJ2-5; 7 bases align to TRBD2. The CDR3 is made up of 15 amino acids. Trimming took 4 bases from V and 5 from J; bases not matched to a gene: 11. Germline CDR1 is SGHRS and CDR2 is YFSETQ.

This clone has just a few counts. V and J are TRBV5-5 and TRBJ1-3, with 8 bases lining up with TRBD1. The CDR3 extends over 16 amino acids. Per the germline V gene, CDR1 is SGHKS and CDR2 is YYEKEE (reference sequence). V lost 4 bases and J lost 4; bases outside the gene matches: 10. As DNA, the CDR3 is TGTGCCAGCAGCCAGGGGGCTGGGACAGGAGGAAACACCATATATTTT. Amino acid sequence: CASSQGAGTGGNTIYF. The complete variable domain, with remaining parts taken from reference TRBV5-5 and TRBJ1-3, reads DAGVTQSPTHLIKTRGQQVTLRCSPISGHKSVSWYQQVLGQGPQFIFQYYEKEERGRGNFPDRFSARQFPNYSSELNVNALLLGDSALYLCASSQGAGTGGNTIYFGEGSWLTVV.

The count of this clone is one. The CDR3: CASSLGGSGRLPYEQYF. CDR3 bases: TGCGCCAGCAGCTTGGGGGGTAGCGGGAGGTTGCCCTACGAGCAGTACTTC. The chain recombines TRBV5-1 with TRBJ2-7, with TRBD2 matching 10 bases. Germline assignment: CDR1 SGHRS and CDR2 YFSETQ. The CDR3 totals 17 residues. The junction had 8 bases not matched to a gene; V was cut back by 0 bases and J by 2 bases.

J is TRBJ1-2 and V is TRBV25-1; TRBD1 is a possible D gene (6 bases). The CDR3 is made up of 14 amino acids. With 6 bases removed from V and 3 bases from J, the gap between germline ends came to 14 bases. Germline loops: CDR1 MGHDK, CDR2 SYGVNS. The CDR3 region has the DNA TGTGCCAGCAGCCGTGCGGGGGCGGACTATGGCTACACCTTC. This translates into CASSRAGADYGYTF.

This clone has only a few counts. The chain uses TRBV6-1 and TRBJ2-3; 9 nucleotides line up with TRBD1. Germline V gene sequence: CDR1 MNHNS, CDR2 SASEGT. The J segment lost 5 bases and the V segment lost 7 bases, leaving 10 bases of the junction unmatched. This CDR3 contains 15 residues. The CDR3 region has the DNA TGTGCCAGCACCTCGGGGGACAGGGAGTTAGATACGCAGTATTTT. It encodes CASTSGDRELDTQYF.

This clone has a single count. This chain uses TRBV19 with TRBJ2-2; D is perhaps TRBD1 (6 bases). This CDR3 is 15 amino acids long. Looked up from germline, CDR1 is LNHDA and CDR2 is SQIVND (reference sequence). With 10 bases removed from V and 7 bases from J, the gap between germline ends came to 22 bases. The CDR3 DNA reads TGTGCCACCCACCAGGGGAACAGGGCGGTCGGGGAGCTGTTTTTT. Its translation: CATHQGNRAVGELFF.

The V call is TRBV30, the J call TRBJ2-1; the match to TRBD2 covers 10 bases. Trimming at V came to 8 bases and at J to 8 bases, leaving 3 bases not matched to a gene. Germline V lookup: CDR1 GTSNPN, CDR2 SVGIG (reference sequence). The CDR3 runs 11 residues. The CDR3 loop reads CAGGTSDEQFF. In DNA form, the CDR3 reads TGTGCCGGCGGGACTAGCGATGAGCAGTTCTTC.

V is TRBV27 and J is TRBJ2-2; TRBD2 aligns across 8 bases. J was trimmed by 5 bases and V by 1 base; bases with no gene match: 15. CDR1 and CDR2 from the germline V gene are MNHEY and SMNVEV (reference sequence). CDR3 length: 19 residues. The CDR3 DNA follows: TGTGCCAGCAGTTTATTTTCAGCGGGGGACCTCGATTATACCGGGGAGCTGTTTTTT. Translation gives CASSLFSAGDLDYTGELFF.

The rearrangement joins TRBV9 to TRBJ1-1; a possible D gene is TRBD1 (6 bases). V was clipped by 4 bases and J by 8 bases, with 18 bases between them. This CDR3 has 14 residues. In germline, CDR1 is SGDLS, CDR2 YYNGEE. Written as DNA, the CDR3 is TGTGCCAGCAGCACCTCGGGGGGGGCGTCGGAAGCTTTCTTT. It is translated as CASSTSGGASEAFF.

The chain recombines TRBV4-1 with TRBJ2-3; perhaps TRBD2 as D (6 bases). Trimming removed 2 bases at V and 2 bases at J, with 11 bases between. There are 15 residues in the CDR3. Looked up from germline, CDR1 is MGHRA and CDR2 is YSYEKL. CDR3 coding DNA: TGCGCCAGCAGCCAATCGGGACTCTACACAGATACGCAGTATTTT. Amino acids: CASSQSGLYTDTQYF.

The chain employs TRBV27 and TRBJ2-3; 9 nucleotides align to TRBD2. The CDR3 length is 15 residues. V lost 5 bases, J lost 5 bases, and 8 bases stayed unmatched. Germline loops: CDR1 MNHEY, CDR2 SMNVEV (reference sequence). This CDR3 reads CASSPRRGGRDTQYF. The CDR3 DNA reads TGTGCCAGCAGTCCGCGGCGGGGGGGTAGAGATACGCAGTATTTT.

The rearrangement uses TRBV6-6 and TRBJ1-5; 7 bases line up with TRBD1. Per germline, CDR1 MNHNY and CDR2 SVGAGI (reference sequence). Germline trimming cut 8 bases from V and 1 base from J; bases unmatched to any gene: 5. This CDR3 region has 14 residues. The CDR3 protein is CASEGGQSNQPQHF. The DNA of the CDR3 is TGTGCCAGCGAGGGGGGACAGAGCAATCAGCCCCAGCATTTT.

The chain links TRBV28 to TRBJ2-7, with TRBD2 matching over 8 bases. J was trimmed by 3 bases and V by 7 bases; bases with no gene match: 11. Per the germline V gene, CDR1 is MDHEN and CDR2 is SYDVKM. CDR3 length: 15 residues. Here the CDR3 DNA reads TGTGCCAGCACCCCGGGGGGGGCCTCAAGCTACGAGCAGTACTTC. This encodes CASTPGGASSYEQYF.

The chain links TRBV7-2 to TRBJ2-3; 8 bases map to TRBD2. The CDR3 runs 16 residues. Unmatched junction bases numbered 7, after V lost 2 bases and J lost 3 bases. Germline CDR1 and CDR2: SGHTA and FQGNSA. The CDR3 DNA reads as TGTGCCAGCAGCTTATCGTCGGGGGGGCGAACAGATACGCAGTATTTT. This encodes CASSLSSGGRTDTQYF.

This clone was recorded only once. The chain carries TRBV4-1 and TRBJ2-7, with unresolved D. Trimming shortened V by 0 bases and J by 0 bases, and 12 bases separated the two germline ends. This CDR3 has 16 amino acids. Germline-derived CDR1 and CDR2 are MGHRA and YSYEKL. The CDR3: CASSQEMGSFSYEQYF. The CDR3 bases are TGCGCCAGCAGCCAAGAGATGGGCTCCTTCTCCTACGAGCAGTACTTC.

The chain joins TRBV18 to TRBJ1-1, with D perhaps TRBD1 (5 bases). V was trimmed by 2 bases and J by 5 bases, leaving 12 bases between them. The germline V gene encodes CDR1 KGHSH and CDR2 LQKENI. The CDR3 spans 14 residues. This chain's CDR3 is CASSPLGGSTEAFF. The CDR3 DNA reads TGTGCCAGCTCACCATTGGGGGGTTCAACTGAAGCTTTCTTT.

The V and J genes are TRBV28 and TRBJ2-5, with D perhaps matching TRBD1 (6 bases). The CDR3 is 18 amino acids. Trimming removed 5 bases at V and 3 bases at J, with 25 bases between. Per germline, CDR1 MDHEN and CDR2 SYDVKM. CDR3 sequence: CASSPQVFQDRFEETQYF. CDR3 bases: TGTGCCAGCAGTCCCCAAGTCTTCCAAGACAGGTTTGAAGAGACCCAGTACTTC.

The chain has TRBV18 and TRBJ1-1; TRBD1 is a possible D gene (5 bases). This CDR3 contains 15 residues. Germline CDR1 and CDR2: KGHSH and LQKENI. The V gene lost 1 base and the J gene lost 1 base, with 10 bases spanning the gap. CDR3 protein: CASSPLNRRNTEAFF. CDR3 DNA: TGTGCCAGCTCACCACTCAACAGGAGGAACACTGAAGCTTTCTTT.

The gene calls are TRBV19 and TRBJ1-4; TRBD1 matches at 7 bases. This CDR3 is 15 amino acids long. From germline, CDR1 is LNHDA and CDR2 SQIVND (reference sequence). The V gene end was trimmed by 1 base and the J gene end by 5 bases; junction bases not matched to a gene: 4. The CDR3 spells CASSIASQGNEKLFF. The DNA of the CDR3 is TGTGCCAGTAGTATAGCATCACAGGGGAATGAAAAACTGTTTTTT.

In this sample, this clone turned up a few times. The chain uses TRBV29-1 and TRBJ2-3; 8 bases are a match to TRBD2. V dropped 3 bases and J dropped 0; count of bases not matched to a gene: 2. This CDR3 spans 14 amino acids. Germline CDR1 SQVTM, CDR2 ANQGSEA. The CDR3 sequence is CSVDSGGSTDTQYF. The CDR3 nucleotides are TGCAGCGTTGACTCGGGAGGGAGCACAGATACGCAGTATTTT.

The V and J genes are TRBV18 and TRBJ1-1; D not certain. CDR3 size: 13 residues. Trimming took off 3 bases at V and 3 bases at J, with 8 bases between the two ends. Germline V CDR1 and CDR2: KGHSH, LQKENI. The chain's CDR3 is CASSPKTDTEAFF. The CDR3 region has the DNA TGTGCCAGCTCACCGAAAACAGACACTGAAGCTTTCTTT. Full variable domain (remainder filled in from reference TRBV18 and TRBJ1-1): NAGVMQNPRHLVRRRGQEARLRCSPMKGHSHVYWYRQLPEEGLKFMVYLQKENIIDESGMPKERFSAEFPKEGPSILRIQQVVRGDSAAYFCASSPKTDTEAFFGQGTRLTVV.

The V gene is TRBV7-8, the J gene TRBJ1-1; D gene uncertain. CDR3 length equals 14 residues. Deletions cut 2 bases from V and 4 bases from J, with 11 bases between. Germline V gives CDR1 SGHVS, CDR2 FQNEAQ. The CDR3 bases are TGTGCCAGCAGCTTAAGAGTAACTCCCACTGAAGCTTTCTTT. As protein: CASSLRVTPTEAFF.

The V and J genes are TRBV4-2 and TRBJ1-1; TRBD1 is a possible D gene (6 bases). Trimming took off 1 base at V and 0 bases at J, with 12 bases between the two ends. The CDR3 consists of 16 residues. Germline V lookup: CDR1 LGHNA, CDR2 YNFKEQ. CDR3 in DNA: TGTGCCAGCAGCCAAGCGGGACAAATCATGAACACTGAAGCTTTCTTT. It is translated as CASSQAGQIMNTEAFF.

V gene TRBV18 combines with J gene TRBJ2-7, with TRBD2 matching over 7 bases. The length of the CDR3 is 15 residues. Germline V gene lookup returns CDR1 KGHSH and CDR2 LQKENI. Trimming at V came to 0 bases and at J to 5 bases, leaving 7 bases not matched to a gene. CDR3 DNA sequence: TGTGCCAGCTCACCACCGGGAGGGGTTCTGAACGAGCAGTACTTC. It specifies CASSPPGGVLNEQYF.